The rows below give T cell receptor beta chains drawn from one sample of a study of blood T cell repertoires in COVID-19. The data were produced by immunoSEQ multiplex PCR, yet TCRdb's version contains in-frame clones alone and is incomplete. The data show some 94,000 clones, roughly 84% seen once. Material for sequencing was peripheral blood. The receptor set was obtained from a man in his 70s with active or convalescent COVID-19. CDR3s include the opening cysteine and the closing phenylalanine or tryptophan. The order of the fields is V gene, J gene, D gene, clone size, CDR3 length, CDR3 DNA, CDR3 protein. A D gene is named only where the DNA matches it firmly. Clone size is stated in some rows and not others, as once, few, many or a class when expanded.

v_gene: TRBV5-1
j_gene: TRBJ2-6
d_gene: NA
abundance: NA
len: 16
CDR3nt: TGCGCCAGTACGAAAGGGACAACGAGGGGGGCCAACGTCCTGACTTTC
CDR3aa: CASTKGTTRGANVLTF

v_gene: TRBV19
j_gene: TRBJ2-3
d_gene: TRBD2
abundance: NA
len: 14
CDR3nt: TGTGCCAGTAGTATGGGAGGAGCGGGGGGGACGCAGTATTTT
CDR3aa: CASSMGGAGGTQYF

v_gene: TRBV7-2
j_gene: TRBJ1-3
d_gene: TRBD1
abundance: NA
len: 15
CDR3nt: TGTGCCAGCAGCTTATTTAGGGGGCCTGGAAACACCATATATTTT
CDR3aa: CASSLFRGPGNTIYF

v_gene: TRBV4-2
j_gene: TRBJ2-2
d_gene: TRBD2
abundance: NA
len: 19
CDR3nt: TGTGCCAGCAGCCCCCAGAACCCGACTAGCGGGGGGGCGGTCGGGGAGCTGTTTTTT
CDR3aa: CASSPQNPTSGGAVGELFF

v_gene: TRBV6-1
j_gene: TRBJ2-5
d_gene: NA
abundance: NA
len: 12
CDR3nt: TGTGCCAGCAGTGAGCTGAGGGAGACCCAGTACTTC
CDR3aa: CASSELRETQYF

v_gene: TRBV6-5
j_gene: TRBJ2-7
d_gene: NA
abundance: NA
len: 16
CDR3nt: TGTGCCAGCAGTTCCACCCAGGGTGTGGGCTCCTACGAGCAGTACTTC
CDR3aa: CASSSTQGVGSYEQYF

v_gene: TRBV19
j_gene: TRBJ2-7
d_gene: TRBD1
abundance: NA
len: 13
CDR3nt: TGTGCCAGTAAATTCGGACAGGGAGGCGAGCAGTACTTC
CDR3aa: CASKFGQGGEQYF

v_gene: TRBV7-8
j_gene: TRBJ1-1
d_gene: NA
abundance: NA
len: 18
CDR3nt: TGTGCCAGCAGCTTAGGCCGTGCCTTACAATGGAGGGACACTGAAGCTTTCTTT
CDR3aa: CASSLGRALQWRDTEAFF

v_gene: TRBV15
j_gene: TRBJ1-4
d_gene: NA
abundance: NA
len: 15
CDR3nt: TGTGCCACCAGCAGGTCGCGGGCGTCGAGTGAAAAACTGTTTTTT
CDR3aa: CATSRSRASSEKLFF

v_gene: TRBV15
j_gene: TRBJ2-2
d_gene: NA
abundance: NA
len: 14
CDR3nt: TGTGCCACCAGCAGAGAACAGAACACCGGGGAGCTGTTTTTT
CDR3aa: CATSREQNTGELFF

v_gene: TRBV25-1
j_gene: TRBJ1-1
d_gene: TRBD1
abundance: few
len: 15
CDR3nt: TGTGCCAGCAGTCCTGCGGACAGGGTGAACACTGAAGCTTTCTTT
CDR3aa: CASSPADRVNTEAFF

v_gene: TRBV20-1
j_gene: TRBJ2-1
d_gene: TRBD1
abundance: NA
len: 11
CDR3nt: TGCAGTGGGACAGGGGGTGTTGAGCAGTTCTTC
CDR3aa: CSGTGGVEQFF

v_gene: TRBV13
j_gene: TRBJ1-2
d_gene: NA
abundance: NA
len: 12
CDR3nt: TGTGCCAGCAGCCGGGGGAGGGCGGGCTACACCTTC
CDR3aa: CASSRGRAGYTF

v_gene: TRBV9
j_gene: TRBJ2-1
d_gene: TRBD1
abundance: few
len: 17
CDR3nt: TGTGCCAGCAGCGTAGATCTCAGGGGGCATGTCGACAATGAGCAGTTCTTC
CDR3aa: CASSVDLRGHVDNEQFF

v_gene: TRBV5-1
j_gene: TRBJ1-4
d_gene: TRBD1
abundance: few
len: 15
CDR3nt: TGCGCCAGCAGCTTGGAGGGACAGGGATATGAAAAACTGTTTTTT
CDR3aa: CASSLEGQGYEKLFF

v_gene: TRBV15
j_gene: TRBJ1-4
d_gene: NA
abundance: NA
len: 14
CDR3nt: TGTGCCACCAGTTTAGGGGTAACTAATGAAAAACTGTTTTTT
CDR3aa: CATSLGVTNEKLFF

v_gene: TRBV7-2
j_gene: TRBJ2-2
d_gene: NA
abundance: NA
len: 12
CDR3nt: TGTGCCAGCAGCCCTATATCCGGGGAGCTGTTTTTT
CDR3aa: CASSPISGELFF

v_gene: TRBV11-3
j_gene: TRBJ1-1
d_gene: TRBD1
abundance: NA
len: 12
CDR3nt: TGTGCCAGCAGCAAAGGGACAGGGGAAGCTTTCTTT
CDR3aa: CASSKGTGEAFF

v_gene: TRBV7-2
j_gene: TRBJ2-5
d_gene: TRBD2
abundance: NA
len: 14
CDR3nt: TGTGCCAGCAGTTCCACTAGCGGGGGTGGGACCCAGTACTTC
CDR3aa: CASSSTSGGGTQYF

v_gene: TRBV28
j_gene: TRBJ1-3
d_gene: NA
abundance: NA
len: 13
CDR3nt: TGTGCCAGCAGTTTATCCGGTGGAAACACCATATATTTT
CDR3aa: CASSLSGGNTIYF

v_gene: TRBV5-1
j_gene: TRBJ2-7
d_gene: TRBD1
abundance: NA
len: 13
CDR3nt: TGCGCCAGCCGCCGGGACAGGGGGTACGAGCAGTACTTC
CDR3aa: CASRRDRGYEQYF

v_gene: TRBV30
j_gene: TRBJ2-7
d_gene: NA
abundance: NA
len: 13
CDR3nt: TGTGCCTGGAGTTCGGACAGCTCCTACGAGCAGTACTTC
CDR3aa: CAWSSDSSYEQYF